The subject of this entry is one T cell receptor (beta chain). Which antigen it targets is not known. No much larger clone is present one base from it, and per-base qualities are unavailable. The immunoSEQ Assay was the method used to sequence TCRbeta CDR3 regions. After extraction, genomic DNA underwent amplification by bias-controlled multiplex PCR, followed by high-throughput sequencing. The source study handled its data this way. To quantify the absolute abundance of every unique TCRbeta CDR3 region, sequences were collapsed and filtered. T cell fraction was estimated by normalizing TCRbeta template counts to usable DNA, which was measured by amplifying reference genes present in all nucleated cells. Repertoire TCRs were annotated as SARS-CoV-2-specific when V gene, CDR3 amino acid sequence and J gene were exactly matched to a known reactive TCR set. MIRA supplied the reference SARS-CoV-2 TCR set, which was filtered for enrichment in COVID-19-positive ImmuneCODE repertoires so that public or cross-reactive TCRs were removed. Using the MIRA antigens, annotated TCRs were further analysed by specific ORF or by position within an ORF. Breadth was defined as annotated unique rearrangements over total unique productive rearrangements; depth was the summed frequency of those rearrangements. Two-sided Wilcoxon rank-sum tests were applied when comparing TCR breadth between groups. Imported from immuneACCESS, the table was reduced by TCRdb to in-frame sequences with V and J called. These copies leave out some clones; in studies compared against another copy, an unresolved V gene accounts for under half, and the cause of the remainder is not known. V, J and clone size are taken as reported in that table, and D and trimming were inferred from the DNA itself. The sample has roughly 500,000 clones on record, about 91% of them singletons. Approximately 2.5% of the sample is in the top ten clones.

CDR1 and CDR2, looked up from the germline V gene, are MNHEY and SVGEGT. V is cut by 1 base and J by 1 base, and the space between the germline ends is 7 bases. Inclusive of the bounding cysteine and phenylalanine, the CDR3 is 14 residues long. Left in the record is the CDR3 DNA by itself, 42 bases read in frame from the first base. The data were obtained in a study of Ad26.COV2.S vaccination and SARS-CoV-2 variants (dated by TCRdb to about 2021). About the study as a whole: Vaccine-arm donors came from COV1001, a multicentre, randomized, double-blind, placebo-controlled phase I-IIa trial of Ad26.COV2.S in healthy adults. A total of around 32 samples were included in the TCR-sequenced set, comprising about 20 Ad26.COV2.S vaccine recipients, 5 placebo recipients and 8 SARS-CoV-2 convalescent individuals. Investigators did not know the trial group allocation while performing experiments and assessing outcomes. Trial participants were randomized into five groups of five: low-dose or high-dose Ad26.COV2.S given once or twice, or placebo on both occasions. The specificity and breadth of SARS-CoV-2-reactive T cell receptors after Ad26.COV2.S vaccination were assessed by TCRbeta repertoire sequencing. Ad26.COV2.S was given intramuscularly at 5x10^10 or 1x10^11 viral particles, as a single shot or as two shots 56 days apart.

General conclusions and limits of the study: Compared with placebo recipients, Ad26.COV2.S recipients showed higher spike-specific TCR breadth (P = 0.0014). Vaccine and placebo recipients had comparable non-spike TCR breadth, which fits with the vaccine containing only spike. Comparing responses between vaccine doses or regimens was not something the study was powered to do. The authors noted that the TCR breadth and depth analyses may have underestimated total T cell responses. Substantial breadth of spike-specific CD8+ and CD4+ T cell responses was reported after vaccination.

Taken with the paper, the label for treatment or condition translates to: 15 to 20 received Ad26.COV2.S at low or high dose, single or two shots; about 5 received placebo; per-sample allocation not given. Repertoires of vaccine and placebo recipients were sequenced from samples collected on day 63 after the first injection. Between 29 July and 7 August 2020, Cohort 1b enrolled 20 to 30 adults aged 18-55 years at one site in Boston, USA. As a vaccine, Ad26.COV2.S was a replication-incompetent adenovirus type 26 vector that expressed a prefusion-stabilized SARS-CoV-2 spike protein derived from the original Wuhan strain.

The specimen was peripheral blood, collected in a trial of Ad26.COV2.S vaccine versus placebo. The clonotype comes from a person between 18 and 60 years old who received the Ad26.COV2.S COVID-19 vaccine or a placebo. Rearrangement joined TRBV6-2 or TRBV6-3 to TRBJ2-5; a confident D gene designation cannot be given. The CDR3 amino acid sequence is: CASSYLGSQETQYF. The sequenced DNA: TGTGCCAGCAGTTACTTGGGCAGCCAAGAGACCCAGTACTTC.